The 11 T cell receptor beta chains below come from one sample, sequenced in a study of cytomegalovirus exposure and HLA in healthy donors. In the PCR, 60 Vbeta and 13 Jbeta primers were used. Method: immunoSEQ multiplex PCR; TCRdb's copy keeps in-frame clones and lacks some. In the table there are some 170,000 clones, about 75% of which are singletons. Sequencing used PBMCs. These TCRs come from a man in his late teens or twenties in good health and CMV-seropositive.

This sequence joins TRBV6-1 and TRBJ1-4; TRBD1 might be the D (5 bases). The V gene's germline CDR1 is MNHNS and CDR2 SASEGT. The CDR3 sequence is 13 residues long. Between the trimmed V and J ends, which lost 2 bases and 7 bases, there was a span of 8 bases. As DNA, the CDR3 is TGTGCCAGCAGTGAACCAGGGTCTGAAAAACTGTTTTTT. Amino acids: CASSEPGSEKLFF.

In its sample, this clone was seen a few times. The V gene is TRBV5-4, the J gene TRBJ2-1, with TRBD2 matching over 9 bases. CDR3 length equals 17 residues. The trim removed 7 bases at V and 3 bases at J, leaving 14 bases unmatched. Germline V gene data show CDR1 as SGHNT and CDR2 as YYREEE (reference sequence). The CDR3 loop reads CASRGRGGRAYYNEQFF. CDR3 DNA: TGTGCCAGCCGCGGGCGGGGCGGGAGGGCCTACTACAATGAGCAGTTCTTC. Supplemented by reference TRBV5-4 and TRBJ2-1, the full variable domain reads ETGVTQSPTHLIKTRGQQVTLRCSSQSGHNTVSWYQQALGQGPQFIFQYYREEENGRGNFPPRFSGLQFPNYSSELNVNALELDDSALYLCASRGRGGRAYYNEQFFGPGTRLTVL.

The CDR3 reads CASSTALRDFTYGYTF. DNA of the CDR3: TGTGCCAGTAGTACCGCTCTCCGGGACTTTACCTATGGCTACACCTTC. This chain uses TRBV19 with TRBJ1-2, with a tentative D call TRBD1 (5 bases). Trimming stripped 4 bases from V and 4 bases from J, with 19 bases between. The CDR3 has 16 amino acids. Germline V gene data show CDR1 as LNHDA and CDR2 as SQIVND (reference sequence).

J is TRBJ2-5 and V is TRBV28; possibly TRBD2 for D (6 bases). Germline loops: CDR1 MDHEN, CDR2 SYDVKM. This CDR3 is 15 amino acids long. Trimming stripped 2 bases from V and 4 bases from J, with 14 bases between. CDR3 protein: CASSLDSGVGETQYF. As DNA, the CDR3 is TGTGCCAGCAGTTTAGATTCGGGGGTAGGAGAGACCCAGTACTTC.

About this clone: Germline is not matched at one junction end, which may reflect a read error. Within the sample, other DNA sequences also encode this same CDR3. This chain joins TRBV6-1 and TRBJ2-5, with TRBD2 identical over 9 bases. The CDR3 sequence is 16 residues long. The germline V gene has CDR1 MNHNS and CDR2 SASEGT. The CDR3 is CASSEAGAGGGETQYF. The CDR3 DNA sequence: TGTGCTAGCAGTGAAGCCGGGGCGGGAGGGGGGGAGACCCAGTACTTC.

The chain couples TRBV2 to TRBJ1-4, with a tentative D call TRBD1 (6 bases). The CDR3 sequence is 14 residues long. Germline V gene data show CDR1 as SNHLY and CDR2 as FYNNEI. Between the trimmed V and J ends, which lost 6 bases and 0 bases, there was a span of 8 bases. The CDR3 sequence is CASSRQATNEKLFF. The CDR3 nucleotides are TGTGCCAGCAGCAGACAGGCAACTAATGAAAAACTGTTTTTT. The whole variable domain, remainder taken from reference TRBV2 and TRBJ1-4, is EPEVTQTPSHQVTQMGQEVILRCVPISNHLYFYWYRQILGQKVEFLVSFYNNEISEKSEIFDDQFSVERPDGSNFTLKIRSTKLEDSAMYFCASSRQATNEKLFFGSGTQLSVL.

The V and J genes are TRBV6-5 and TRBJ1-3; D ambiguous. Trimming left V 6 bases short and J 4 bases short, with 10 bases between. The CDR3 spans 13 residues. The germline gives CDR1 MNHEY, CDR2 SVGAGI. CDR3 DNA sequence: TGTGCCAGCAGGGCAGACATGGGAAACACCATATATTTT. Its translation is CASRADMGNTIYF.

The chain has TRBV19 and TRBJ2-6; 7 nucleotides agree with TRBD2. The CDR3 is 19 amino acids. Germline CDR1 and CDR2: LNHDA and SQIVND (reference sequence). V shed 7 bases and J 2 bases; nucleotides not matched to a gene: 17. The CDR3 DNA reads as TGTGCCAGTAAGAAAGGTGTCCAAGGACTAGGTACTGGGGCCAACGTCCTGACTTTC. It is translated as CASKKGVQGLGTGANVLTF.

The V and J genes are TRBV2 and TRBJ1-2; 8 nucleotides match TRBD1. Unmatched junction bases numbered 7, after V lost 6 bases and J lost 7 bases. Germline CDR1 is SNHLY and CDR2 is FYNNEI. This CDR3 has 13 residues. CDR3 DNA sequence: TGTGCCAGCAGAGATCAGGGGGCTAGTGGCTACACCTTC. This encodes CASRDQGASGYTF.

The chain recombines TRBV6-6 with TRBJ2-2; D perhaps matches TRBD2 (6 bases). With 5 bases removed from V and 1 base from J, the gap between germline ends came to 11 bases. Germline V CDR1 and CDR2: MNHNY, SVGAGI (reference sequence). This CDR3 region has 15 residues. The CDR3 sequence: CASSRGTVNTGELFF. CDR3 in DNA: TGTGCCAGCAGTCGCGGGACGGTGAACACCGGGGAGCTGTTTTTT.

This sequence joins TRBV6-1 and TRBJ2-4; D gene uncertain. In germline, CDR1 is MNHNS, CDR2 SASEGT. The CDR3 covers 13 residues. The ends were cut back, 7 bases at V and 0 bases at J, with 7 bases in the middle. The CDR3, as DNA: TGTGCCAGCACTCTTGTAGCCAAAAACATTCAGTACTTC. It codes for CASTLVAKNIQYF.